The source of this TCR beta chain is a study of early T cells in non-severe SARS-CoV-2 infection. Researchers tagged individual cDNA molecules with unique molecular identifiers. One entry per CDR3 protein results from TCRdb running MiXCR on the 5' RACE reads. The table lists tens of thousands of distinct CDR3 sequences, less than 15% of them singletons. Ten or more counts support this clonotype. The CDR3 is made up of 15 amino acids. From germline, CDR1 is ENHRY and CDR2 SYGVKD. V lost 8 bases to trimming and J lost 2 bases, with 16 bases between them. Sequencing was carried out using whole blood. This clonotype originated in an adult who was a healthcare worker with PCR-confirmed SARS-CoV-2 infection or an uninfected control (not recorded which). V and J are TRBV10-3 and TRBJ2-1; no clear D gene. The CDR3 nucleotides are TGTGCCATCGGCGCGAGAAACCCTCCCTACAATGAGCAGTTCTTC. Amino acid sequence: CAIGARNPPYNEQFF.